This is a list of T cell receptor beta chains from one sample in a study of blood T cell repertoires in COVID-19. Using immunoSEQ multiplex PCR, the repertoire was profiled, and TCRdb retains in-frame clones only, with some absent. The repertoire has under 450,000 clones, approximately 88% of them found once; the top ten carry approximately 12%. Material: peripheral blood. These receptors were obtained from a woman aged 45 to 65 with COVID-19, enrolled during active disease. Both conserved end residues are part of each CDR3. A D gene is named only where the DNA matches it firmly. Expanded clones get a size class; other rows say once, few or many, or leave the size out.

TRBV11-1	NA	NA	TRBJ2-1	CASSLLRGSYNEQFF	TGTGCCAGCAGCTTACTCAGAGGCTCCTACAATGAGCAGTTCTTC
TRBV3-1/TRBV3-2	NA	TRBD1	TRBJ1-2	CASSHPTGTVRW	TGTGCCAGCAGCCACCCGACAGGGACAGTCCGGTGG
TRBV12-5	NA	TRBD1	TRBJ2-3	CASGFPGGLTDTQYF	TGTGCTAGTGGTTTCCCAGGGGGCCTCACAGATACGCAGTATTTT
TRBV12-3/TRBV12-4	NA	NA	TRBJ1-5	CASSLGRAQPQHF	TGTGCCAGCAGTTTAGGCAGGGCACAGCCCCAGCATTTT
TRBV4-2	NA	TRBD2	TRBJ2-2	CASSQRLAGGQDTGELFF	TGTGCCAGCAGCCAAAGACTAGCGGGGGGGCAGGACACCGGGGAGCTGTTTTTT
TRBV2	NA	TRBD1	TRBJ1-2	CASSRGQGGYGYTF	TGTGCCAGCAGCCGCGGACAGGGAGGCTATGGCTACACCTTC
TRBV19	NA	NA	TRBJ1-2	CASDSLGGYTF	TGTGCCAGTGACTCCCTCGGAGGCTACACCTTC
TRBV30	NA	TRBD1	TRBJ1-2	CAWTWTGFGGGYTF	TGTGCCTGGACCTGGACAGGCTTTGGAGGGGGCTACACCTTC
TRBV27	NA	TRBD2	TRBJ2-6	CASKFSGGTSGANVLTF	TGTGCCAGCAAGTTCTCCGGGGGGACCTCTGGGGCCAACGTCCTGACTTTC
TRBV28	NA	NA	TRBJ2-7	CASRETGSSYEQYF	TGTGCCAGCAGGGAAACAGGGAGCTCCTACGAGCAGTACTTC
TRBV4-1	NA	TRBD2	TRBJ2-7	CASSQGGGRDEQYF	TGCGCCAGCAGCCAAGGGGGAGGGCGTGACGAGCAGTACTTC
TRBV5-1	NA	NA	TRBJ1-1	CASSFGGDTEAFF	TGCGCCAGCAGCTTCGGGGGGGACACTGAAGCTTTCTTT
TRBV11-2	few	TRBD2	TRBJ2-2	CASSLAGGRAGELFF	TGTGCCAGCAGCTTAGCGGGGGGGCGAGCCGGGGAGCTGTTTTTT
TRBV14	NA	NA	TRBJ1-1	CASSPTTVGRAFF	TGTGCCAGCAGCCCCACGACCGTTGGGAGGGCTTTCTTT
TRBV7-3	NA	TRBD1	TRBJ1-1	CASSPGTGYTEAFF	TGTGCCAGCAGCCCAGGGACAGGCTACACTGAAGCTTTCTTT
TRBV29-1	NA	NA	TRBJ1-1	CSAKQGRGNTEAFF	TGCAGCGCCAAACAGGGACGGGGAAACACTGAAGCTTTCTTT
TRBV7-9	NA	TRBD1	TRBJ1-2	CASSLGWDRDGYTF	TGTGCCAGCAGCTTAGGTTGGGACAGGGATGGCTACACCTTC
TRBV19	few	NA	TRBJ2-6	CASSRQGRAGANVLTF	TGTGCCAGTAGTAGACAGGGGAGGGCTGGGGCCAACGTCCTGACTTTC
TRBV5-1	NA	NA	TRBJ1-5	CASSPVSGGNQPQHF	TGCGCCAGCAGCCCTGTTAGCGGGGGCAATCAGCCCCAGCATTTT
TRBV2	NA	TRBD2	TRBJ2-5	CASSGTSGPQTQYF	TGTGCCAGCAGTGGGACTAGCGGGCCCCAGACCCAGTACTTC
TRBV24-1	few	NA	TRBJ1-5	CATSEAGPVNQPQHF	TGTGCCACCAGTGAGGCGGGGCCAGTCAATCAGCCCCAGCATTTT
TRBV6-5	NA	TRBD1	TRBJ1-6	CASEDRAISPLHF	TGTGCCAGCGAGGACAGGGCAATTTCACCCCTCCACTTT
TRBV11-2	NA	NA	TRBJ1-1	CASSSEGGEAFF	TGTGCCAGCAGCTCTGAAGGGGGAGAAGCTTTCTTT
TRBV7-9	once	NA	TRBJ1-6	CAGAAGATYNSPLHF	TGTGCCGGGGCTGCGGGGGCAACCTATAATTCACCCCTCCACTTT
TRBV19	NA	TRBD1	TRBJ2-7	CASSSTGTVAYEQYF	TGTGCCAGTAGTTCTACCGGGACAGTGGCCTACGAGCAGTACTTC
TRBV3-1/TRBV3-2	NA	NA	TRBJ2-3	CASSQTGTSTDTQYF	TGTGCCAGCAGCCAAACCGGGACTAGCACAGATACGCAGTATTTT